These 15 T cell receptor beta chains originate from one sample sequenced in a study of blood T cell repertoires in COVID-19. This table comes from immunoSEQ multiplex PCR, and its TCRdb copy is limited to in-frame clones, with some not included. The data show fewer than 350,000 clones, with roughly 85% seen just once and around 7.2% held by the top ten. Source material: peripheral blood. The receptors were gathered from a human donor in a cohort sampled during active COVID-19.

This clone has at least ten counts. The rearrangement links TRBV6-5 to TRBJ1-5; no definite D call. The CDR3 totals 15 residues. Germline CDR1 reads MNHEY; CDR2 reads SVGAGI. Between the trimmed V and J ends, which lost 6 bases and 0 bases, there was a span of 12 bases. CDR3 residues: CASRTGVHSNQPQHF. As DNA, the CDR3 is TGTGCCAGCAGAACCGGGGTCCATAGCAATCAGCCCCAGCATTTT.

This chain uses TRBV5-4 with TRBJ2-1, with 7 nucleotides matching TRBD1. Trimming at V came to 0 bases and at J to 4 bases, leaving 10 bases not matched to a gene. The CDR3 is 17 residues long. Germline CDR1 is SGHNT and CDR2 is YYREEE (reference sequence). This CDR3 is CASSLARTGGDYNEQFF. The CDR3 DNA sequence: TGTGCCAGCAGCTTGGCCCGGACAGGTGGGGATTACAATGAGCAGTTCTTC.

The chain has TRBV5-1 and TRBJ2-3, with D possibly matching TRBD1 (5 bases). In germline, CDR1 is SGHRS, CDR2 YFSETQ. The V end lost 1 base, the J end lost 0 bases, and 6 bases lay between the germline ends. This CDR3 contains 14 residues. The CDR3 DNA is TGCGCCAGCAGCTTGCAGGGAAGCACAGATACGCAGTATTTT. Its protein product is CASSLQGSTDTQYF.

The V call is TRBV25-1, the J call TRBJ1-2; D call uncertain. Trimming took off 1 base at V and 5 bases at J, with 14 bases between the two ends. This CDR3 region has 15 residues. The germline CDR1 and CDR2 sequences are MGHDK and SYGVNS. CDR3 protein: CASSESGIFIYGYTF. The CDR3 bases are TGTGCCAGCAGTGAATCCGGGATATTCATATATGGCTACACCTTC.

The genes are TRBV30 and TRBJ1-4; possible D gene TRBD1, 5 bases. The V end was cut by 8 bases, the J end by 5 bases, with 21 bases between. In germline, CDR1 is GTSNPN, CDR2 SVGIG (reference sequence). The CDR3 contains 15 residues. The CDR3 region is CATSQGGQTNEKLFF. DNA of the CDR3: TGTGCCACCAGCCAAGGCGGACAAACGAATGAAAAACTGTTTTTT.

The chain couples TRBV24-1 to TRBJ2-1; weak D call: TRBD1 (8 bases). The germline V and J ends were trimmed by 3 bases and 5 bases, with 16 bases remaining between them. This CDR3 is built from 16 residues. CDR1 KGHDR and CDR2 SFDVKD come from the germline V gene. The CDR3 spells CATSDATGEGHNEQFF. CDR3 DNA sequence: TGTGCCACCAGTGATGCGACAGGGGAGGGCCACAATGAGCAGTTCTTC.

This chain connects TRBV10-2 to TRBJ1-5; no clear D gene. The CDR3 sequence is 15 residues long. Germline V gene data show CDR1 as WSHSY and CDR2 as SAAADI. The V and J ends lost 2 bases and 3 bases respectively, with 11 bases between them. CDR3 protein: CASSERRGNNQPQHF. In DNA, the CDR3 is TGCGCCAGCAGTGAGAGGAGAGGGAACAATCAGCCCCAGCATTTT.

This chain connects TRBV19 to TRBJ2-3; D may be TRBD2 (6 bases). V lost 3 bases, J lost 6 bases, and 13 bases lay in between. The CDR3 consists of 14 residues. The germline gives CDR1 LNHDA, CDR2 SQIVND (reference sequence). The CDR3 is CASSIGGARDTQYF. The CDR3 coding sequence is TGTGCCAGTAGTATTGGCGGGGCCCGGGATACGCAGTATTTT. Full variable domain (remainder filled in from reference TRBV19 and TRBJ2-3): DGGITQSPKYLFRKEGQNVTLSCEQNLNHDAMYWYRQDPGQGLRLIYYSQIVNDFQKGDIAEGYSVSREKKESFPLTVTSAQKNPTAFYLCASSIGGARDTQYFGPGTRLTVL.

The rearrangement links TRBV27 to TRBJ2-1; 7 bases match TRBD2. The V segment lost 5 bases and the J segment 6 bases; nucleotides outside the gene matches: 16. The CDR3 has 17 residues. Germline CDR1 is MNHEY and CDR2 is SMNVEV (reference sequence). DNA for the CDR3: TGTGCCAGCAGTCAAAGCGGCCCGACTAGCAGGGCCAATGAGCAGTTCTTC. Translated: CASSQSGPTSRANEQFF.

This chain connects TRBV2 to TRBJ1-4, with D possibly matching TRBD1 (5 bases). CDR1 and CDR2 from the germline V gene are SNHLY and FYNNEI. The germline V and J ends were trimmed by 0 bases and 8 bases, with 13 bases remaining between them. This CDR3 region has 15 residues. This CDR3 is CASSEADQGWEKLFF. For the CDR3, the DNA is TGTGCCAGCAGTGAAGCGGACCAGGGTTGGGAAAAACTGTTTTTT.

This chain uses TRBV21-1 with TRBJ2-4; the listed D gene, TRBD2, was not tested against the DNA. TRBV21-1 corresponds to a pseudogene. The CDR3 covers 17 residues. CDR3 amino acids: CASSKVYASGALNIQYF. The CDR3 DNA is TGTGCCAGCAGCAAAGTTTACGCTAGCGGGGCCTTAAACATTCAGTACTTC.

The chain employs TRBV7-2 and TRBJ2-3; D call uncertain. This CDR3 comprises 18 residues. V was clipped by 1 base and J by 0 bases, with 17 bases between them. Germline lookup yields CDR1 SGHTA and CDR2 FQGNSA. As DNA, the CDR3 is TGTGCCAGCAGCTTAGTTCGCGCACTAACACCTAGCACAGATACGCAGTATTTT. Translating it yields CASSLVRALTPSTDTQYF.

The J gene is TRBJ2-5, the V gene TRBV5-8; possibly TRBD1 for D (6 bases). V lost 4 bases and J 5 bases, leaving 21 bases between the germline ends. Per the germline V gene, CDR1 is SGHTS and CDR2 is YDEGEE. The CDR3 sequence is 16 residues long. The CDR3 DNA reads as TGTGCCAGCAGCCCCAGGCTAACAGGGTTCGGGGAGACCCAGTACTTC. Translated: CASSPRLTGFGETQYF.

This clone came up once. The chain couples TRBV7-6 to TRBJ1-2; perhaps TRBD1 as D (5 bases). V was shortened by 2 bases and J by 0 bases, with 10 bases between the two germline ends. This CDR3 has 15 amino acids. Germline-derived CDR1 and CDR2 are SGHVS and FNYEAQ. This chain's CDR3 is CASSLRRGANYGYTF. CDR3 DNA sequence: TGTGCCAGCAGCTTACGGAGGGGAGCTAACTATGGCTACACCTTC.

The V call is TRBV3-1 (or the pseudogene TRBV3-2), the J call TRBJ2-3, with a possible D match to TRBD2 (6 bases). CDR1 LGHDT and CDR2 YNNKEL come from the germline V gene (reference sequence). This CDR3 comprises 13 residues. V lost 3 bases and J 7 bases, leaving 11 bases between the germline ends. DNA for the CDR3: TGTGCCAGCAGCCAGGGGAGGAGGTATACGCAGTATTTT. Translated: CASSQGRRYTQYF.